What follows are 29 T cell receptor beta chains derived from one specimen sequenced in a study of OX40 agonist ivuxolimab in advanced cancers. The method was immunoSEQ multiplex PCR; TCRdb's version includes in-frame clones alone and lacks a portion of them. The sample lists more than 80,000 clones; about 90% were seen once. The sequencing here drew on CD4+ or CD8+ T cells sorted from blood, taken in a trial of the OX40 agonist ivuxolimab. The receptors come from an adult with an advanced solid tumor such as melanoma, head and neck, liver or kidney cancer.

The chain has TRBV9 and TRBJ2-3; 9 bases match TRBD1. The CDR3 length is 14 residues. The germline gives CDR1 SGDLS, CDR2 YYNGEE. Losses at the gene ends were 3 bases for V and 6 bases for J; bases not matched to a gene: 5. DNA for the CDR3: TGTGCCAGCAGCGCCGAGGGGACAGGGGATACGCAGTATTTT. It is translated as CASSAEGTGDTQYF. Full variable domain (outside the CDR3, taken from reference TRBV9 and TRBJ2-3): DSGVTQTPKHLITATGQRVTLRCSPRSGDLSVYWYQQSLDQGLQFLIQYYNGEERAKGNILERFSAQQFPDLHSELNLSSLELGDSALYFCASSAEGTGDTQYFGPGTRLTVL.

The genes are TRBV19 and TRBJ1-4; D is ambiguous. The length of the CDR3 is 15 residues. Trimming cost V 1 base and J 7 bases, with 13 bases left between them. Per the germline V gene, CDR1 is LNHDA and CDR2 is SQIVND (reference sequence). CDR3 in DNA: TGTGCCAGTAGTATAGGGGCTGAAGTTGGTGAAAAACTGTTTTTT. Residues: CASSIGAEVGEKLFF.

This chain links TRBV6-1 with TRBJ2-5, with 8 bases fitting TRBD1. The J call could be wrong; TRBJ2-7 is a better fit for the DNA end. This CDR3 contains 15 residues. Germline CDR1 reads MNHNS; CDR2 reads SASEGT. The chain's CDR3 is CASSAQGQAGYEQYF. CDR3 in DNA: TGTGCCAGCAGTGCCCAGGGACAGGCCGGGTACGAGCAGTACTTC.

The chain is built from TRBV11-3 and TRBJ1-3, with TRBD1 identical over 10 bases. Trimming removed 3 bases from V and 0 bases from J; junction bases left unmatched: 2. From germline, CDR1 is SGHNT and CDR2 YENEEA. The CDR3 runs to 16 residues. CDR3 in amino acids: CASSFGTGDSGNTIYF. The CDR3 DNA reads TGTGCCAGCAGCTTCGGGACAGGGGACTCTGGAAACACCATATATTTT.

The chain employs TRBV10-1 and TRBJ2-7; D is unresolved. V gave up 8 bases and J gave up 0 bases, with 17 bases separating them. The CDR3 is 15 amino acids. Germline V CDR1 and CDR2: WNHNN, SYGVQD (reference sequence). CDR3 loop: CASYRAQYNSYEQYF. CDR3 in DNA: TGCGCCAGCTATAGGGCCCAATACAACTCCTACGAGCAGTACTTC.

The rearrangement links TRBV13 to TRBJ1-1; D uncertain. Germline loops: CDR1 PRHDT, CDR2 FYEKMQ (reference sequence). V was cut by 5 bases and J by 4 bases, with 11 bases left in between. This CDR3 has 13 amino acids. CDR3 residues: CASSVDRRTEAFF. CDR3 sequence (DNA): TGTGCCAGCAGCGTAGACCGACGCACTGAAGCTTTCTTT.

This chain joins TRBV7-9 and TRBJ2-1; tentative D call: TRBD2 (5 bases). Germline assignment: CDR1 SEHNR and CDR2 FQNEAQ (reference sequence). The germline V and J ends were trimmed by 5 bases and 8 bases, with 16 bases remaining between them. This CDR3 spans 14 amino acids. The CDR3 nucleotides are TGTGCCAGCAGCCGGGATAACCTGGGGTATGAGCAGTTCTTC. Amino acid sequence: CASSRDNLGYEQFF.

In DNA, the CDR3 is TGTGCCAGCAGCTTAGTGTCGGGGCAAGAGACCCAGTACTTC. Amino acids: CASSLVSGQETQYF. This chain links TRBV7-2 with TRBJ2-5, with D tentatively TRBD2 (5 bases). Per germline, CDR1 SGHTA and CDR2 FQGNSA. The V gene lost 1 base and the J gene lost 2 bases, with 8 bases spanning the gap. This CDR3 region has 14 residues.

The chain employs TRBV27 and TRBJ1-2; D might be TRBD1 (6 bases). The V and J ends lost 1 base and 4 bases respectively, with 19 bases between them. Germline CDR1 MNHEY, CDR2 SMNVEV (reference sequence). The CDR3 runs to 17 residues. In DNA, the CDR3 is TGTGCCAGCAGTTTATTTTGGATGACTAAGGACAGCTATGGCTACACCTTC. Protein: CASSLFWMTKDSYGYTF.

V is TRBV7-9 and J is TRBJ2-2; D ambiguous. Germline V gene sequence: CDR1 SEHNR, CDR2 FQNEAQ (reference sequence). The CDR3 spans 14 residues. V dropped 7 bases and J dropped 0 bases, with 9 bases sitting between them. This chain's CDR3 is CASTGRSNTGELFF. The CDR3 region has the DNA TGTGCCAGCACGGGCAGGTCGAACACCGGGGAGCTGTTTTTT.

The chain employs TRBV27 and TRBJ2-1, with 9 positions matching TRBD1. This CDR3 contains 16 residues. After removal of 5 bases from V and 3 bases from J, the junction contained 8 bases not matched to a gene. Germline V gene sequence: CDR1 MNHEY, CDR2 SMNVEV (reference sequence). In DNA form, the CDR3 reads TGTGCCAGCAGTCGTCGGGACAGGGTCTACTACAATGAGCAGTTCTTC. The encoded protein is CASSRRDRVYYNEQFF.

This sequence joins TRBV6-1 and TRBJ1-1; perhaps TRBD1 as D (5 bases). The CDR3 sequence is 15 residues long. V lost 3 bases and J lost 5, with 16 bases in between. CDR1 is MNHNS, CDR2 SASEGT, per germline. This chain's CDR3 is CASSDDSRLRTEAFF. Written as DNA, the CDR3 is TGTGCCAGCAGTGACGACAGCAGACTACGGACTGAAGCTTTCTTT.

The chain is built from TRBV5-1 and TRBJ1-4; D possibly corresponds to TRBD1 (6 bases). The germline V gene has CDR1 SGHRS and CDR2 YFSETQ. This CDR3 region has 15 residues. Trimming shortened V by 4 bases and J by 5 bases, and 15 bases separated the two germline ends. The CDR3 spells CASSREGGKNEKLFF. The CDR3 DNA sequence: TGCGCCAGCAGCCGGGAAGGGGGGAAGAATGAAAAACTGTTTTTT.

V usage is TRBV29-1 and J usage is TRBJ1-5, with TRBD1 matching 8 bases. The CDR3 consists of 13 residues. V lost 6 bases to trimming and J lost 3 bases; unmatched junction nucleotides: 4. Per the germline V gene, CDR1 is SQVTM and CDR2 is ANQGSEA. In DNA form, the CDR3 reads TGCAGCGTGCGGACAGGGATCAATCAGCCCCAGCATTTT. Residues: CSVRTGINQPQHF.

The chain couples TRBV25-1 to TRBJ2-4; TRBD2 matches 7 bases. Germline CDR1 and CDR2: MGHDK and SYGVNS. The CDR3 is 15 residues long. V gave up 0 bases and J gave up 5 bases; unmatched junction bases: 4. CDR3 sequence: CASSEYKRDQNIQYF. The CDR3 DNA is TGTGCCAGCAGTGAATATAAGCGGGACCAAAACATTCAGTACTTC.

The V and J genes are TRBV30 and TRBJ1-1; 7 bases are a match to TRBD1. Trimming at V came to 8 bases and at J to 5 bases, leaving 11 bases not matched to a gene. Germline V gene sequence: CDR1 GTSNPN, CDR2 SVGIG (reference sequence). This CDR3 contains 13 residues. In nucleotides, the CDR3 is TGTGCCCTACAGGGGTTAGGGGTGACTGAAGCTTTCTTT. The encoded protein is CALQGLGVTEAFF.

This chain joins TRBV19 and TRBJ1-4, with a tentative D call TRBD1 (5 bases). Germline V lookup: CDR1 LNHDA, CDR2 SQIVND (reference sequence). This CDR3 is built from 15 residues. The V end was cut by 5 bases, the J end by 8 bases, with 18 bases between. Written as DNA, the CDR3 is TGTGCCAGTAGTGCGCAGTCGACGGGGGAGGAAAAACTGTTTTTT. It yields the protein CASSAQSTGEEKLFF.

This chain joins TRBV28 and TRBJ2-1; unclear D gene. The CDR3 runs to 14 residues. The V and J ends lost 6 bases and 9 bases respectively, with 18 bases between them. The germline V gene encodes CDR1 MDHEN and CDR2 SYDVKM. CDR3: CASRQTWPIPEQFF. The CDR3 DNA reads TGTGCCAGCAGGCAAACATGGCCCATCCCTGAGCAGTTCTTC.

J is TRBJ2-4 and V is TRBV5-4; D gene unclear. With 0 bases removed from V and 0 bases from J, the gap between germline ends came to 10 bases. The CDR3 length is 16 residues. In germline, CDR1 is SGHNT, CDR2 YYREEE (reference sequence). CDR3 protein: CASSLAPDLAKNIQYF. CDR3 bases: TGTGCCAGCAGCTTGGCTCCGGATCTAGCCAAAAACATTCAGTACTTC.

The chain couples TRBV7-2 to TRBJ1-5; D is uncertain. The CDR3 runs to 15 residues. The V end was cut by 2 bases, the J end by 3 bases, with 11 bases between. Germline CDR1 reads SGHTA; CDR2 reads FQGNSA. The CDR3, as DNA: TGTGCCAGCAGCTTAAATTGGGGAGTCAATCAGCCCCAGCATTTT. Translation gives CASSLNWGVNQPQHF. Combining the CDR3 with reference TRBV7-2 and TRBJ1-5 gives the whole variable domain GAGVSQSPSNKVTEKGKDVELRCDPISGHTALYWYRQSLGQGLEFLIYFQGNSAPDKSGLPSDRFSAERTGGSVSTLTIQRTQQEDSAVYLCASSLNWGVNQPQHFGDGTRLSIL.

The genes are TRBV10-3 and TRBJ1-2, with TRBD1 matching 7 bases. Germline CDR1 is ENHRY and CDR2 is SYGVKD. This CDR3 contains 14 residues. V shed 3 bases, J shed 8 bases, and the junction held 9 bases outside the gene matches. CDR3 in amino acids: CAISDSDREGGYTF. CDR3 sequence (DNA): TGTGCCATCAGTGATTCCGACAGGGAGGGAGGCTACACCTTC.

This chain uses TRBV4-2 with TRBJ2-1; 9 bases map to TRBD2. The germline V gene encodes CDR1 LGHNA and CDR2 YNFKEQ. V trimming: 1 base; J trimming: 3 bases; junction bases outside the gene matches: 10. This CDR3 has 18 amino acids. CDR3 nucleotides: TGTGCCAGCAGCCAAGCCCCCTTAGCGGGAGCGATCTACAATGAGCAGTTCTTC. Translated, it gives CASSQAPLAGAIYNEQFF.

This chain joins TRBV19 and TRBJ2-2; D remains unclear. The CDR3 is 13 residues long. Deletions cut 3 bases from V and 4 bases from J, with 6 bases between. CDR1 is LNHDA and CDR2 is SQIVND in the germline V gene (reference sequence). The CDR3 sequence is CASSMVGTGELFF. The CDR3 coding sequence is TGTGCCAGTAGTATGGTGGGCACCGGGGAGCTGTTTTTT.

The chain employs TRBV18 and TRBJ1-1; 7 positions match TRBD1. The CDR3 runs 14 residues. Germline V gene sequence: CDR1 KGHSH, CDR2 LQKENI. The trim removed 4 bases at V and 3 bases at J, leaving 5 bases unmatched. CDR3 nucleotide sequence: TGTGCCAGCTCACTGAGACAGGGAGACACTGAAGCTTTCTTT. It translates to CASSLRQGDTEAFF.

The chain uses TRBV6-6 and TRBJ1-2, with 8 bases lining up with TRBD1. The germline V gene has CDR1 MNHNY and CDR2 SVGAGI (reference sequence). Unmatched junction bases numbered 8, after V lost 8 bases and J lost 3 bases. The CDR3 covers 14 residues. CDR3 residues: CASLKQGEYYGYTF. The CDR3 region has the DNA TGTGCCAGCCTCAAACAGGGGGAGTACTATGGCTACACCTTC.

The chain recombines TRBV5-1 with TRBJ2-5; 8 bases align to TRBD2. Germline V gene data show CDR1 as SGHRS and CDR2 as YFSETQ. CDR3 length: 16 amino acids. V was pared by 4 bases and J by 5 bases, with 13 bases of the junction left unmatched. The CDR3 here is CASSLGLAMGKETQYF. The CDR3 region has the DNA TGCGCCAGCAGCCTAGGACTAGCTATGGGCAAGGAGACCCAGTACTTC.

The V gene is TRBV4-1, the J gene TRBJ1-2, with D possibly matching TRBD1 (5 bases). This CDR3 region has 16 residues. Germline loops: CDR1 MGHRA, CDR2 YSYEKL. V lost 0 bases, J lost 7 bases, and 18 bases lay in between. CDR3 nucleotide sequence: TGCGCCAGCAGCCAAGATTCCTCCCTGAGGGGCCTTGGCTACACCTTC. Its translation is CASSQDSSLRGLGYTF.

The chain uses TRBV5-8 and TRBJ2-7; TRBD2 agrees at 11 bases. Germline V gives CDR1 SGHTS, CDR2 YDEGEE. The CDR3 contains 15 residues. Losses at the gene ends were 0 bases for V and 6 bases for J; bases not matched to a gene: 5. For the CDR3, the DNA is TGTGCCAGCAGCTTGGAACTAGCGGGAGAGGTCGAGCAGTACTTC. It translates to CASSLELAGEVEQYF.

A note on this clone: Other DNA sequences of this sample code for an identical CDR3. The rearrangement links TRBV11-2 to TRBJ2-7; 7 bases match TRBD2. The CDR3 has 14 residues. Per germline, CDR1 SGHAT and CDR2 FQNNGV. Trimming removed 1 base from V and 3 bases from J; junction bases left unmatched: 3. As DNA, the CDR3 is TGTGCCAGCAGCTTAGGACTAGCAGACTACGAGCAGTACTTC. It is translated as CASSLGLADYEQYF. The full variable domain, with the rest looked up from reference TRBV11-2 and TRBJ2-7, is EAGVAQSPRYKIIEKRQSVAFWCNPISGHATLYWYQQILGQGPKLLIQFQNNGVVDDSQLPKDRFSAERLKGVDSTLKIQPAKLEDSAVYLCASSLGLADYEQYFGPGTRLTVT.